The clone carrying this T cell receptor delta chain was detected only a few times. Antigen specificity is unknown. The amino acid sequence in TCRdb belongs to a much larger clone and departs from this DNA's translation at residue 14, likely a sequencing read error; the sequence shown is translated from the DNA. This CDR3 contains 18 residues. Germline CDR1 reads TSWWSYY; CDR2 reads QGS. TCRdb redid clone calling on the multiplex PCR reads using CATT. The sample comprises around 82,000 delta-chain clones, over 1.3% of which are singletons, and more than 7% rests with the top ten. Gammadelta T cells were flow-sorted from PBMC into Vgamma9/Vdelta2+ and Vdelta2-negative populations for bulk analysis. This sample is drawn from a study of γδ T cells in repeated Plasmodium falciparum infection. Looking at the study overall: Age- and gender-matched Australian children served as comparison for malaria-exposed Malian children. Some Malian samples span acute malaria episodes; others come from no-transmission periods. Whole-study results and caveats: The Malian cohort came from a small rural village of predominantly one ethnic group.

The sample taken for sequencing was gamma-delta T cells from blood. The receptor was isolated from a pool of human donors (malaria-infected and uninfected, not separated). The chain couples TRDV1 to TRDJ1, with a tentative D call TRDD3 (6 bases). This CDR3 is CALGERSRGDGDTGKLIF. CDR3 sequence (DNA): TGTGCTCTTGGGGAACGATCGAGAGGGGATGGAGACACCGGTAAACTCATCTTT.